This T cell receptor (beta chain) is from a study of beta chain features in type 1 diabetes. Every bit of the isolated RNA underwent reverse transcription, so sequencing read expressed TCRB transcripts. TCRdb's copy holds only in-frame clones and misses some; the assay was immunoSEQ multiplex PCR. Among around 400,000 clones listed, roughly an eighth were seen once. The CDR3 spans 15 residues. The germline gives CDR1 SGDLS, CDR2 YYNGEE. V dropped 0 bases and J dropped 7 bases, with 16 bases sitting between them. This clone has just a few counts. The specimen sequenced was naive CD4+ T cells from blood. V and J are TRBV9 and TRBJ1-2; no clear D. The sequence derives from a man aged 18 to 29 in good health. The DNA for the CDR3 is TGTGCCAGCAGCGTAGTTGGAGGCGGCACGGGTGGCTACACCTTC. Translated, it gives CASSVVGGGTGGYTF.